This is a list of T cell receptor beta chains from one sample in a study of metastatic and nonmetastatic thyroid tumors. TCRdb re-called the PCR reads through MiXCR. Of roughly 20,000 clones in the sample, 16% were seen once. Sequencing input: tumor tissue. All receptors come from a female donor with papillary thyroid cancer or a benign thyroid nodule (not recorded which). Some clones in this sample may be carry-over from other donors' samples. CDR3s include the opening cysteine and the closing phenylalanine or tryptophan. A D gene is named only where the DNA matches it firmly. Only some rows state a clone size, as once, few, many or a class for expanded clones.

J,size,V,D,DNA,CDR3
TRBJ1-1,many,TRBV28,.,TGTGCCAGCAGGAGGCCAGGACCTAACACTGAAGCTTTCTTT,CASRRPGPNTEAFF
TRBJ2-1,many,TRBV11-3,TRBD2,TGTGCCAGCAGCTCCCGGACTAGCGGGAGCTACAATGAGCAGTTCTTC,CASSSRTSGSYNEQFF
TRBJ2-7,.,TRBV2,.,TGTGTCAGCAGTGACGTAAGGGTCCTCCCGTGCGAGCAGTACTTC,CVSSDVRVLPCEQYF
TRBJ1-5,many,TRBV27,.,TGTGCCAGCAGGCCTTACCTAAATCAGCCCCAGCATTTT,CASRPYLNQPQHF
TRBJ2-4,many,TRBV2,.,TGTGCCGGCAGTGAAGACGGAAGAATAGCCACCAAAAACATTCAGTACTTC,CAGSEDGRIATKNIQYF
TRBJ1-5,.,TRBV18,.,TGTGCCAGCTCATCACAACTCAGAACAGGGTTTGGTAGCAATCAGCCCCAGCATTTT,CASSSQLRTGFGSNQPQHF
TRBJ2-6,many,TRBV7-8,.,TGTGCCAGCAGCTTAGGGGCATCTGGGGCCAACGTCCTGACTTTC,CASSLGASGANVLTF
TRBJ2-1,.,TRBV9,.,TGTGCCAGCAGCGCGAAGCCAGGTCTAGCTAGACCCTACAATGAGCAGTTCTTC,CASSAKPGLARPYNEQFF
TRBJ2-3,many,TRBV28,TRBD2,TGTGCCAGCAGCCCCATCGCGGGAGGGCCTTCAGATACGCAGTATTTT,CASSPIAGGPSDTQYF
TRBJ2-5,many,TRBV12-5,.,TGTGCTAGTGGTTTGGTATCTGTAGAGGGCACAGAGACCCAGTACTTC,CASGLVSVEGTETQYF
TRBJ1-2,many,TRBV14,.,TGTGCCAGCAGCCAAGAAGCAGGGATGGGGTATGGCTACACCTTC,CASSQEAGMGYGYTF
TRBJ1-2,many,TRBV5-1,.,TGCGCCAGCAGCTTGGCCGGAATTGGAGCCGGAGGCTATGGCTACACCTTC,CASSLAGIGAGGYGYTF
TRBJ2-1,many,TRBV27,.,TGTGCCAGCAAAACTGAGAGCTCCTACAATGAGCAGTTCTTC,CASKTESSYNEQFF
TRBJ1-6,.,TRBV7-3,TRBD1,TGTACCAGCAGCTCGGGACAGTGGGACCATTCACCCCTCCACTTT,CTSSSGQWDHSPLHF